This T cell receptor beta chain was sequenced for a study of technical replicates of blood from several donors. Per germline, CDR1 SNHLY and CDR2 FYNNEI. The V end lost 7 bases, the J end lost 8 bases, and 9 bases lay between the germline ends. This CDR3 has 11 amino acids. The repertoire was sequenced with immunoSEQ multiplex PCR; TCRdb's copy has only in-frame clones and lacks some. Of 90,000 to 100,000 clones in the sample, about 95% are singletons; the top ten hold about 0.3%. Sequenced input: T cells isolated from PBMCs. The chain uses TRBV2 and TRBJ2-1; tentative D call: TRBD2 (5 bases). The receptor was derived from a human donor in good health. CDR3 sequence (DNA): TGTGCCAGCAATGGTAGCGATGAGCAGTTCTTC. Translated: CASNGSDEQFF.